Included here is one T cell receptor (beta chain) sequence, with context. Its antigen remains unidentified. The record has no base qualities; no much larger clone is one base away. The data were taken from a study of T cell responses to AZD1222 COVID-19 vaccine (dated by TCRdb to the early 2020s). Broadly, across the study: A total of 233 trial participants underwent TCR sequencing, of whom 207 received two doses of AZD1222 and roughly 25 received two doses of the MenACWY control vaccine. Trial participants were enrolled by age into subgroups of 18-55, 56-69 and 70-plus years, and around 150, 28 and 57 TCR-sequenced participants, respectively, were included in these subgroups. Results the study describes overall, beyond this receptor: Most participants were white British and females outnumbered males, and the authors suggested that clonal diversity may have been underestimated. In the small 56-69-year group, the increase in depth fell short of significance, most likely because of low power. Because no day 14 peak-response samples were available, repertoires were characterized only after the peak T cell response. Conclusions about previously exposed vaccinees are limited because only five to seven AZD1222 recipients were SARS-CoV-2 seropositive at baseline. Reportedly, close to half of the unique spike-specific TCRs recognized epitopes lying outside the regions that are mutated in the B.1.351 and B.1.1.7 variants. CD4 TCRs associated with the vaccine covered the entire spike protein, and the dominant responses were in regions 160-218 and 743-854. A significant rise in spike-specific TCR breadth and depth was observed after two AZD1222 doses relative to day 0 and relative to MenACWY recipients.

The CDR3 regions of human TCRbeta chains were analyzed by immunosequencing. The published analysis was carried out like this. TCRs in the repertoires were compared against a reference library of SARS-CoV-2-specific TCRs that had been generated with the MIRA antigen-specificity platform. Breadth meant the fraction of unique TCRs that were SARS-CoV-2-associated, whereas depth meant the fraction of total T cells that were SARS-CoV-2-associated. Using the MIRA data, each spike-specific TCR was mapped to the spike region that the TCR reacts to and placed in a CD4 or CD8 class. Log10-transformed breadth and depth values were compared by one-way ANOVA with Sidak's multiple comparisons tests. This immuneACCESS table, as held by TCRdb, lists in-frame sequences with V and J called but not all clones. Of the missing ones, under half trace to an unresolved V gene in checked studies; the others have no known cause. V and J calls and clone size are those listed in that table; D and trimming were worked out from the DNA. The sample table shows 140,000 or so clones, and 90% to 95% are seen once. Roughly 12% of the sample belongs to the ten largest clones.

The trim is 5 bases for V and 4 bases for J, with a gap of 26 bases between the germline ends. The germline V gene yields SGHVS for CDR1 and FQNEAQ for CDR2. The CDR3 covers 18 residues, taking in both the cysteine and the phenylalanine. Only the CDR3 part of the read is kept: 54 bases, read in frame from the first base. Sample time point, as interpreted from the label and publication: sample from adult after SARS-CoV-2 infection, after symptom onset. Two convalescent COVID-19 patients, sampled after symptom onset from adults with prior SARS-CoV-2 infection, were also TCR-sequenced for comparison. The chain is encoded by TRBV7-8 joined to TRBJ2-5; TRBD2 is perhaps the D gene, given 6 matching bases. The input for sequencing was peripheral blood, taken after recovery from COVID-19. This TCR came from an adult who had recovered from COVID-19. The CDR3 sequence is CASSPQHGGRSAVETQYF. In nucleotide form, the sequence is TGTGCCAGCAGCCCCCAGCACGGGGGAAGGTCGGCGGTAGAGACCCAGTACTTC.